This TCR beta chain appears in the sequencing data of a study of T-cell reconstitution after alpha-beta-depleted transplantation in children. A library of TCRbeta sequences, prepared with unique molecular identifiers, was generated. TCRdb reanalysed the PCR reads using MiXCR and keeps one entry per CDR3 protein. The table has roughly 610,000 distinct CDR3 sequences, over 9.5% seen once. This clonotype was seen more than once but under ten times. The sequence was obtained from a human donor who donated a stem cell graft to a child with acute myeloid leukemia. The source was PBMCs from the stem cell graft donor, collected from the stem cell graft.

CDR3 nucleotides: TGCAGCGTTGAAACTGTCACTGTGCCAGATACGCAGTATTTT. Residues: CSVETVTVPDTQYF. This chain joins TRBV29-1 and TRBJ2-3; D is unclear. The CDR3 runs 14 residues. CDR1 SQVTM and CDR2 ANQGSEA come from the germline V gene. Trimming stripped 2 bases from V and 4 bases from J, with 13 bases between.